The 5 T cell receptor beta chains below all came from one sample that was sequenced in a study of blood T cells in healthy people across ages. Primers used in a second PCR of roughly 6 to 12 cycles were a sample-barcoded 5' primer and a J-beta primer mix. TCRdb re-called the 5' RACE reads with MiXCR, one entry per CDR3 protein. The sample contains about a million distinct CDR3 sequences, approximately 49% of which appear only once. The specimen sequenced was blood. These receptors were obtained from a man aged 30-40 years in good health.

V is TRBV6-5 and J is TRBJ1-5, with 11 positions matching TRBD1. The V segment lost 8 bases and the J segment 11 bases; nucleotides outside the gene matches: 11. Per germline, CDR1 MNHEY and CDR2 SVGAGI. There are 14 residues in the CDR3. The DNA of the CDR3 is TGTGCCAGCGGGGACAGGGGGGACCTTATGGCCCAGCATTTT. It codes for CASGDRGDLMAQHF.

The rearrangement uses TRBV7-3 and TRBJ2-7, with D possibly matching TRBD1 (6 bases). Trimming took off 0 bases at V and 0 bases at J, with 9 bases between the two ends. CDR1 and CDR2 (germline): SGHTA, FQGTGA. CDR3 length: 15 residues. CDR3 protein: CASSLTGTPSYEQYF. The CDR3 coding sequence is TGTGCCAGCAGCTTAACCGGGACACCCTCCTACGAGCAGTACTTC.

This clonotype was counted only a few times. The chain links TRBV5-1 to TRBJ2-3; D may match TRBD1 or TRBD2 (5 bases each). V was cut by 4 bases and J by 3 bases, with 18 bases left in between. CDR3 size: 16 residues. Per germline, CDR1 SGHRS and CDR2 YFSETQ. CDR3 nucleotides: TGCGCCAGCAGCGTCGGGACCTCCGGGCGAACAGATACGCAGTATTTT. This sequence encodes CASSVGTSGRTDTQYF.

A few counts support this clonotype. The chain uses TRBV2 and TRBJ2-7; D not certain. The CDR3 loop spans 12 amino acids. Trimming cost V 7 bases and J 1 base, with 8 bases left between them. The germline gives CDR1 SNHLY, CDR2 FYNNEI. The CDR3 region has the DNA TGTGCCAGCAAAAGGGATTCCTACGAGCAGTACTTC. Translation gives CASKRDSYEQYF. The complete variable domain, with remaining parts taken from reference TRBV2 and TRBJ2-7, reads EPEVTQTPSHQVTQMGQEVILRCVPISNHLYFYWYRQILGQKVEFLVSFYNNEISEKSEIFDDQFSVERPDGSNFTLKIRSTKLEDSAMYFCASKRDSYEQYFGPGTRLTVT.

As DNA, the CDR3 is TGTGCCAGCAGCTCCGGGGCGCGCTTGAATACGCAGTATTTT. Translated: CASSSGARLNTQYF. The chain links TRBV6-5 to TRBJ2-3; either TRBD1 or TRBD2 may supply D (5 bases each). Germline values: CDR1 MNHEY, CDR2 SVGAGI. V lost 6 bases to trimming and J lost 7 bases, with 17 bases between them. This CDR3 is built from 14 residues.